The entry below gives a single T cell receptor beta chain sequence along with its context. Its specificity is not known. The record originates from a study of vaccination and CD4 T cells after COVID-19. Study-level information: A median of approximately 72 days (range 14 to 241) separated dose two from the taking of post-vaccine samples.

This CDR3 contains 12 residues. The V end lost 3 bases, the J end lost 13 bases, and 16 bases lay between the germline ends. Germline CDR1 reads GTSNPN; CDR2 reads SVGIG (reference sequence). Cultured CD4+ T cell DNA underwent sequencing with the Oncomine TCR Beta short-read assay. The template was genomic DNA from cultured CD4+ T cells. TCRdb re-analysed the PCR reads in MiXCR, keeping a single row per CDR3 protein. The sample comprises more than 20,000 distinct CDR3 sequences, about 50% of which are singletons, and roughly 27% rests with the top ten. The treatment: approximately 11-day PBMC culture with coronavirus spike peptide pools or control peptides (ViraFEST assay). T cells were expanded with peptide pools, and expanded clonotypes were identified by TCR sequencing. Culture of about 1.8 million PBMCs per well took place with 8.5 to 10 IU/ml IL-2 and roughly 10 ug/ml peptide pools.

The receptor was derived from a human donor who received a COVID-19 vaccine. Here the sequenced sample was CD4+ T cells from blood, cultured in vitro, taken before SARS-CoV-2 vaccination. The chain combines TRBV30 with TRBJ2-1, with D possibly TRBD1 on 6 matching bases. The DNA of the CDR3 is TGTGCCTGGAGGCCGGGACAAGGAGGACAGTTCTTC. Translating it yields CAWRPGQGGQFF. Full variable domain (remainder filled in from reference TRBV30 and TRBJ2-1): SQTIHQWPATLVQPVGSPLSLECTVEGTSNPNLYWYRQAAGRGLQLLFYSVGIGQISSEVPQNLSASRPQDRQFILSSKKLLLSDSGFYLCAWRPGQGGQFFGPGTRLTVL.